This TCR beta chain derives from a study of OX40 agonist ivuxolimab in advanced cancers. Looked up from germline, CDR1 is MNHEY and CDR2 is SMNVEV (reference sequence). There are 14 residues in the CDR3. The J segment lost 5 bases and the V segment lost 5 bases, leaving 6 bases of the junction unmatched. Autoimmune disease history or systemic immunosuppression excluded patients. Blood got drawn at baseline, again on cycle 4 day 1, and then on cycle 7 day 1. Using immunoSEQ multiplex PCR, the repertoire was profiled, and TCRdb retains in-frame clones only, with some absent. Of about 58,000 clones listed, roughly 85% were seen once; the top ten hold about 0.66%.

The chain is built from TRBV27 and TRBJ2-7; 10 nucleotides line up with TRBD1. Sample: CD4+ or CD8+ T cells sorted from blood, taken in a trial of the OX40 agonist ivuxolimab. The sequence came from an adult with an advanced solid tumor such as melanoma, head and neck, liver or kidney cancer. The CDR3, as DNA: TGTGCCAGCAGTCCTGGGACAGGGGACCACGAGCAGTACTTC. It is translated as CASSPGTGDHEQYF.